The 7 T cell receptor beta chains below were found in one sample sequenced in a study of technical replicates of blood from a few donors. Profiled with immunoSEQ multiplex PCR; TCRdb holds only in-frame clones, not every one. The profile shows approximately 76,000 clones, about 91% of them singletons. Sequenced sample: T cells isolated from PBMCs. These receptors were obtained from a human donor in good health.

The V gene is TRBV28, the J gene TRBJ2-7; D perhaps matches TRBD2 (5 bases). Germline assignment: CDR1 MDHEN and CDR2 SYDVKM. CDR3 length: 15 amino acids. Trimming cost V 1 base and J 6 bases, with 16 bases left between them. The CDR3 DNA is TGTGCCAGCAGTTTATCGGCCAAAGGAGGCGGCGAGCAGTACTTC. Protein sequence: CASSLSAKGGGEQYF. The full variable domain, rest sourced from reference TRBV28 and TRBJ2-7, is DVKVTQSSRYLVKRTGEKVFLECVQDMDHENMFWYRQDPGLGLRLIYFSYDVKMKEKGDIPEGYSVSREKKERFSLILESASTNQTSMYLCASSLSAKGGGEQYFGPGTRLTVT.

V and J are TRBV4-1 and TRBJ2-7; 10 positions match TRBD2. CDR1 is MGHRA and CDR2 is YSYEKL in the germline V gene. V was pared by 3 bases and J by 5 bases, with 7 bases of the junction left unmatched. This CDR3 contains 15 residues. The CDR3 coding sequence is TGCGCCAGCAGCCACCCACTAGCGGGGACTCACGAGCAGTACTTC. Protein: CASSHPLAGTHEQYF.

The chain uses TRBV25-1 and TRBJ2-2, with D possibly TRBD1 on 7 matching bases. The V and J ends lost 8 bases and 0 bases respectively, with 10 bases between them. Looked up from germline, CDR1 is MGHDK and CDR2 is SYGVNS. This CDR3 is 14 amino acids long. CDR3 sequence reads: CASAGTANTGELFF. The CDR3 bases are TGTGCCAGCGCGGGGACAGCGAACACCGGGGAGCTGTTTTTT.

This clone appeared once. The V gene is TRBV9, the J gene TRBJ2-7, with D hard to call. Trimming stripped 7 bases from V and 0 bases from J, with 17 bases between. The CDR3 is made up of 15 amino acids. Germline V lookup: CDR1 SGDLS, CDR2 YYNGEE. In DNA form, the CDR3 reads TGTGCCAGCGCATCGACTGCCTCGATCTCCTACGAGCAGTACTTC. It encodes CASASTASISYEQYF.

This clone has a handful of counts. CDR3 region: CASGTGTTNNSPLHF. The CDR3 nucleotides read TGTGCCAGCGGAACCGGGACAACAAATAATTCACCCCTCCACTTT. The V and J genes are TRBV6-1 and TRBJ1-6; maybe TRBD1 (6 bases). The CDR3 is made up of 15 amino acids. V lost 8 bases, J lost 5 bases, and 16 bases lay in between. CDR1 and CDR2 (germline): MNHNS, SASEGT.

The chain combines TRBV19 with TRBJ2-7, with a tentative D call TRBD2 (6 bases). V was pared by 6 bases and J by 6 bases, with 9 bases between. Germline values: CDR1 LNHDA, CDR2 SQIVND (reference sequence). CDR3 size: 11 residues. CDR3: CASRFGSEQYF. The DNA of the CDR3 is TGTGCCAGTAGGTTCGGGAGCGAGCAGTACTTC.

This rearrangement joins TRBV5-4 to TRBJ1-1; D is ambiguous. The CDR3 runs 13 residues. The germline CDR1 and CDR2 sequences are SGHNT and YYREEE (reference sequence). V lost 3 bases and J lost 4, with 10 bases in between. The CDR3 reads CASSSPPFTEAFF. The CDR3 nucleotides read TGTGCCAGCAGCTCCCCCCCGTTCACTGAAGCTTTCTTT.